This T cell receptor beta chain is drawn from a study of cytomegalovirus exposure and HLA in healthy donors. General observations from the study: According to a subsequent analysis, TCR clusters from the first cohort were inclined to appear together in the 110 or so validation repertoires.

Method: immunoSEQ multiplex PCR; TCRdb's copy keeps in-frame clones and lacks some. The sample consists of 150,000 or so clones, approximately 94% of them appearing once. As to this clone: The antigen remains unidentified.

The receptor was isolated from a man aged 18 to 30 in good health and CMV-seropositive. Sequencing was done on a sample of PBMCs.

This CDR3 is CASSNIPGTGELFF. The CDR3 DNA reads as TGCGCCAGCTCCAACATCCCCGGGACCGGGGAGCTGTTTTTT. The chain recombines TRBV4-1 with TRBJ2-2; D remains ambiguous. V lost 8 bases, J lost 5 bases, and 15 bases lay in between. Per the germline V gene, CDR1 is MGHRA and CDR2 is YSYEKL. The CDR3 extends over 14 amino acids.